The present T cell receptor (beta chain) was sequenced within a study of T cells in Graves' hyperthyroidism and ophthalmopathy (dated by TCRdb to 2018 to 2020). Context from the whole study: TCR V-J signatures able to tell the groups apart were searched for in a discovery cohort of more than 90 patients, of whom 43 had Graves' ophthalmopathy and roughly 59 had stable Graves' hyperthyroidism. Prospective prediction of ophthalmopathy was tested in an independent validation cohort of about 19 hyperthyroidism patients and 15 to 17 patients who later progressed to ophthalmopathy. For training and testing, the 100 or so patients in the discovery cohort were randomly divided in a 7:3 ratio. The study also compared thyroid tissue and blood T-cell repertoires from a handful of Graves' hyperthyroidism patients. Following sampling, methimazole starting at 30 mg daily was given to hyperthyroidism patients, and high-dose intravenous methylprednisolone was given to ophthalmopathy patients. TCR Vbeta CDR3 sequencing of 135 peripheral blood samples (43 ophthalmopathy, about 75 hyperthyroidism and approximately 17 progressor patients) is reported in the paper. Beyond this particular receptor, the publication reports: Sample size was not statistically predetermined, and blinding of investigators to group allocation was not performed. In validation, the model predicted progression to ophthalmopathy with about 71% sensitivity and over 72% specificity, a median of about 6 months before onset. Ophthalmopathy was separated from stable hyperthyroidism by a 13 V-J signature model, with just over 85% sensitivity and 81% to 82% specificity obtained in cross-validation and 80%/75% obtained in testing. Blood samples also contained most of the expanded thyroid clonotypes (frequency above 0.001), which suggests that blood repertoires may reflect thyroid immune responses.

Patients with uncontrolled infections, other autoimmune diseases, pregnancy or lactation were excluded. Clinical symptoms, serum thyroxine and TRAb, thyroid ultrasound, and orbital computed tomography formed the basis for the diagnoses. Total RNA was extracted with Trizol reagent, and quality was checked on an Agilent 2100 Bioanalyzer. In the case of this clonotype: This receptor's antigen is unknown. No base quality values were provided; no much bigger clone lies one nucleotide off.

Amplification of TCR beta CDR3 regions was carried out from RNA transcripts. The first round of RT-PCR for the TCR CDR3 was performed with the HTBI primer set and the Qiagen OneStep RT-PCR kit. Libraries were constructed in a second round of multiplex PCR, after which size selection and purification were performed. Paired-end sequencing of the libraries was performed with 100 bp reads on an Illumina HiSeq2000. The paper's data handling went like this. SOAPnuke was used to process the raw data, throwing out any read that contained adapters or uncalled bases, had a mean Phred below 15, or lacked an exact constant-primer or identifier match. COPE v1.2.5 was used to merge high-quality paired reads, and clonotypes were defined as unique nucleotide sequences. MiTCR v1.1 was used to align the clonotypes against IMGT TRBV, TRBD and TRBJ reference segments. Analysis was restricted to V-J combinations with a frequency above 0.0001, which covered roughly 99% of repertoires. The TCS score was defined as F50 (clonal expansion) divided by E x V (chaos), with BLOSUM62-based TCRdist calculated between CDR3 peptides within each V-J. Welch's t-statistics and random forest reduced roughly 530 V-J features to about 12, which were used in a naive Bayes classifier (R e1071). The Morisita-Horn index was used to measure how similar the thyroid and blood repertoires were. TCRdb reanalyzed the raw reads on its own, using fastp at Q25 for trimming and MiXCR for clone calling, and kept in-frame beta chains. Every CDR3 protein is listed once, alongside the most common genes and DNA of its rows. TCRdb, not the authors, supplied the V and J calls. In all, the sample holds approximately 700,000 distinct CDR3 sequences, and 40% to 55% of those were seen once. Of the sample, 6.5% to 9% falls within the top ten clones.

The germline V gene sets CDR1 to SGHTA and CDR2 to FQGNSA. From cysteine to phenylalanine, the CDR3 is 16 amino acids long. This entry keeps only the CDR3 DNA: 48 bases, framed from base 1. The junction shows trimming of 4 bases on V and 2 bases on J, plus 17 bases between the germline ends. Recombination linked TRBV7-2 to TRBJ2-5; no confident D gene assignment can be made. Specimen: peripheral blood or thyroid tissue (not recorded which). The TCR comes from an adult man with Graves' disease, either hyperthyroidism or ophthalmopathy (not recorded which). For the CDR3, the sequence is CASSSPTGRIQETQYF. The DNA sequence is TGTGCCAGCAGCTCCCCGACGGGTCGCATACAAGAGACCCAGTACTTC.